The 16 T cell receptor beta chains in this list originate from one sample, sequenced in a study of patients and donors after allogeneic stem cell transplantation. TCRdb redid the calling of the RT-PCR reads with MiXCR, one entry per CDR3 protein. In the table there are about 960,000 distinct CDR3 sequences, roughly 17% of which are singletons. The sample taken for sequencing was blood, either unsorted or a sorted T cell fraction (not recorded which). The receptors were sampled from a human donor who was either an allogeneic HSCT recipient or a stem cell or donor lymphocyte infusion donor (not recorded which). It is not recorded whose cells these are; they may come from a transplant donor.

This clonotype was seen more than once but under ten times. The rearrangement uses TRBV6-5 and TRBJ2-2; 9 bases agree with TRBD2. The CDR3 consists of 18 residues. Unmatched junction bases numbered 16, after V lost 6 bases and J lost 5 bases. Germline V gives CDR1 MNHEY, CDR2 SVGAGI. CDR3 sequence reads: CASSYILGGGAKTGELFF. The CDR3 DNA follows: TGTGCCAGCAGCTACATCCTCGGCGGGGGGGCCAAAACCGGGGAGCTGTTTTTT.

The V and J genes are TRBV4-2 and TRBJ2-3; 8 bases line up with TRBD1. Germline CDR1 and CDR2: LGHNA and YNFKEQ. The junction had 13 bases not matched to a gene; V was cut back by 2 bases and J by 15 bases. The CDR3 is 14 residues long. CDR3 residues: CASSQPVGDRSSYF. Written as DNA, the CDR3 is TGTGCCAGCAGCCAACCCGTCGGGGACAGGTCATCTTATTTT.

This clonotype came up a few times. V and J are TRBV15 and TRBJ2-1, with 7 bases aligning to TRBD2. The CDR3 extends over 18 amino acids. Trimming cost V 2 bases and J 0 bases; bases outside gene matches: 10. CDR1 and CDR2 (germline): LNHNV, YYDKDF (reference sequence). The CDR3 sequence is CATSRRIKGLTSYNEQFF. The CDR3 DNA reads TGTGCCACCAGCAGACGCATAAAGGGACTAACCTCCTACAATGAGCAGTTCTTC.

The CDR3 here is CASSIQGADQPQHF. The CDR3 nucleotides read TGTGCCAGTAGTATACAGGGGGCCGATCAGCCCCAGCATTTT. The rearrangement links TRBV19 to TRBJ1-5, with 8 bases lining up with TRBD1. CDR3 length equals 14 residues. The V segment lost 2 bases and the J segment 5 bases; nucleotides outside the gene matches: 2. Germline V lookup: CDR1 LNHDA, CDR2 SQIVND (reference sequence).

This clonotype was seen only a few times. This chain uses TRBV5-1 with TRBJ1-3; D is undetermined. This CDR3 is built from 16 residues. CDR1 and CDR2 (germline): SGHRS, YFSETQ. Between the trimmed V and J ends, which lost 0 bases and 0 bases, there was a span of 10 bases. CDR3 DNA sequence: TGCGCCAGCAGCTTGGCCCGGGCCCGCTCTGGAAACACCATATATTTT. Protein product: CASSLARARSGNTIYF. Based on the CDR3 plus reference TRBV5-1 and TRBJ1-3, the full variable domain is KAGVTQTPRYLIKTRGQQVTLSCSPISGHRSVSWYQQTPGQGLQFLFEYFSETQRNKGNFPGRFSGRQFSNSRSEMNVSTLELGDSALYLCASSLARARSGNTIYFGEGSWLTVV.

The V gene is TRBV7-2, the J gene TRBJ2-6; TRBD1 aligns across 8 bases. The CDR3 extends over 14 amino acids. V lost 0 bases to trimming and J lost 12 bases; unmatched junction nucleotides: 4. Germline V gene sequence: CDR1 SGHTA, CDR2 FQGNSA. In DNA form, the CDR3 reads TGTGCCAGCAGCTTAGCAGGCGACAGGGGCGTCCTGACTTTC. Its translation: CASSLAGDRGVLTF.

This clonotype has more than one count but fewer than ten. The V and J genes are TRBV20-1 and TRBJ2-1; D may be TRBD2 (6 bases). Germline CDR1 and CDR2: DFQATT and SNEGSKA (reference sequence). The CDR3 has 13 amino acids. V dropped 5 bases and J dropped 3 bases, with 11 bases sitting between them. DNA for the CDR3: TGCAGTGCTCACGGGGGTAACTACAATGAGCAGTTCTTC. It codes for CSAHGGNYNEQFF.

V and J are TRBV10-3 and TRBJ2-2; 7 bases fit TRBD2. Germline V CDR1 and CDR2: ENHRY, SYGVKD. This CDR3 contains 15 residues. Germline trimming cut 10 bases from V and 6 bases from J; bases unmatched to any gene: 14. The CDR3 loop reads CATADETSFPGELFF. DNA of the CDR3: TGTGCCACCGCCGATGAGACTAGCTTCCCCGGGGAGCTGTTTTTT.

The chain joins TRBV7-9 to TRBJ2-7; 7 nucleotides match TRBD1. CDR1 is SEHNR and CDR2 is FQNEAQ in the germline V gene (reference sequence). Germline trimming cut 5 bases from V and 3 bases from J; bases unmatched to any gene: 7. The length of the CDR3 is 14 residues. CDR3 DNA sequence: TGTGCCAGCAGCCACGGACAGGAGAGCTACGAGCAGTACTTC. Translation gives CASSHGQESYEQYF. Looking up the rest from reference TRBV7-9 and TRBJ2-7 gives the full variable domain: DTGVSQNPRHKITKRGQNVTFRCDPISEHNRLYWYRQTLGQGPEFLTYFQNEAQLEKSRLLSDRFSAERPKGSFSTLEIQRTEQGDSAMYLCASSHGQESYEQYFGPGTRLTVT.

This clonotype has a single count. The rearrangement uses TRBV6-1 and TRBJ2-4, with 10 bases aligning to TRBD2. The germline V gene encodes CDR1 MNHNS and CDR2 SASEGT. CDR3 length: 15 residues. Trimming cost V 6 bases and J 0 bases; bases outside gene matches: 2. The CDR3 DNA reads TGTGCCAGCAGACCTAGCGGGGGAGCCAAAAACATTCAGTACTTC. Its protein product is CASRPSGGAKNIQYF.

The genes are TRBV15 and TRBJ2-3; 11 bases match TRBD2. V trimming: 4 bases; J trimming: 1 base; junction bases outside the gene matches: 10. This CDR3 contains 18 residues. Germline CDR1 reads LNHNV; CDR2 reads YYDKDF (reference sequence). CDR3 DNA sequence: TGTGCCACCAGCACTTCCCGCGGGACTAGCGGAGGCACAGATACGCAGTATTTT. Translation: CATSTSRGTSGGTDTQYF.

V and J are TRBV12-3 or TRBV12-4 and TRBJ2-1; D perhaps matches TRBD1 (6 bases). This CDR3 is built from 15 residues. V was pared by 6 bases and J by 8 bases, with 20 bases between. Written as DNA, the CDR3 is TGTGCCAGCAGCCGAAGACAGGTCATCCTGGATGAGCAGTTCTTC. The encoded protein is CASSRRQVILDEQFF.

The V gene is TRBV4-3, the J gene TRBJ2-1, with D perhaps TRBD2 (5 bases). The V gene's germline CDR1 is LGHNA and CDR2 YSLEER. V was clipped by 0 bases and J by 2 bases, with 11 bases between them. This CDR3 contains 16 residues. The CDR3 DNA sequence: TGCGCCAGCAGCCAAGATATCGGGGAAGCCTACAATGAGCAGTTCTTC. This sequence encodes CASSQDIGEAYNEQFF.

This clonotype was counted a few times. J is TRBJ1-5 and V is TRBV7-2; 8 nucleotides align to TRBD1. The CDR3 has 15 amino acids. The trim removed 4 bases at V and 6 bases at J, leaving 8 bases unmatched. CDR1 is SGHTA and CDR2 is FQGNSA in the germline V gene. In DNA form, the CDR3 reads TGTGCCAGCAGCTCCCGGACAGGGTACCTTCAGCCCCAGCATTTT. Translation: CASSSRTGYLQPQHF.

This clonotype came up a few times. This chain links TRBV29-1 with TRBJ1-1; tentative D call: TRBD1 (5 bases). Germline-derived CDR1 and CDR2 are SQVTM and ANQGSEA. The ends were cut back, 0 bases at V and 1 base at J, with 6 bases in the middle. The CDR3 is 13 residues long. The CDR3 DNA is TGCAGCGTTGAAGAAGGACAGAACACTGAAGCTTTCTTT. Translated, it gives CSVEEGQNTEAFF.

This clonotype was detected many times. This rearrangement joins TRBV12-3 or TRBV12-4 to TRBJ1-2; tentatively, D is TRBD1 (5 bases). V was pared by 5 bases and J by 12 bases, with 16 bases between. The CDR3 totals 12 residues. The DNA for the CDR3 is TGTGCCAGCAGTATGAAAGGGGCCCGGGACACCTTC. Translating gives CASSMKGARDTF.